This T cell receptor (beta chain) was recovered during a study of cytomegalovirus exposure and HLA in healthy donors. Study observations and caveats: The classifier reportedly diagnosed cytomegalovirus status with high sensitivity and specificity. Specificity for CMV antigens was confirmed in vitro for a few of the CMV-associated chains. The majority of TCR sequences were rare, yet some public TCRs appeared in many donors. A subsequent analysis found that TCR clusters from the first cohort also tended to co-occur in the approximately 120 validation repertoires, with approximately 94% of cluster scores above 0.

The assay was immunoSEQ multiplex PCR, and TCRdb's table has in-frame clones only and misses some. The sample consists of about 140,000 clones, about 87% of them appearing once. With regard to this clone: Its antigen is undetermined.

Germline V gives CDR1 MGHRA, CDR2 YSYEKL. The CDR3 length is 16 residues. The V and J ends lost 4 bases and 1 base, in that order; junction bases with no gene match: 7. The receptor was isolated from a man between 18 and 29 years old in good health and CMV-seropositive. The sample taken for sequencing was PBMCs. This chain joins TRBV4-1 and TRBJ2-3; 8 bases align to TRBD1. As DNA, the CDR3 is TGCGCCAGCAGCCTGGAATACAGGGGGGGCACAGATACGCAGTATTTT. Translated: CASSLEYRGGTDTQYF.